This T cell receptor (beta chain) was identified during a study of T cell responses to AZD1222 COVID-19 vaccine. At the level of the study: Pooled together were second doses at about 4 or about 12 weeks.

Turning to this clone: What it binds is unknown.

The ends were cut back, 1 base at V and 2 bases at J, with 5 bases in the middle. Germline-derived CDR1 and CDR2 are SGHNT and YENEEA. CDR3 length: 13 residues. General study points: Repertoires were obtained solely post-peak T cell response. White British ancestry dominated among donors, who included more females, and clonal diversity was possibly underestimated.

The repertoire was sequenced with immunoSEQ multiplex PCR; TCRdb's copy has only in-frame clones and lacks some. The table lists around 140,000 clones, 91% of them singletons. This sequence was found in an adult in good health. The V gene is TRBV11-3, the J gene TRBJ2-5, with D unresolved. The material was peripheral blood, obtained on day 0 of AZD1222 vaccination. The DNA for the CDR3 is TGTGCCAGCAGCTTAGTAGGGCAAGAGACCCAGTACTTC. Protein sequence: CASSLVGQETQYF.